This TCR beta chain emerged from a study of T-cell memory formation after mild COVID-19. Remarks on this clonotype: As yet, its antigen is unknown.

TCRdb recomputed calls from the 5' RACE reads with MiXCR, one row per CDR3 protein. The table has 170,000 or so distinct CDR3 sequences, around 30% seen once; the top ten hold approximately 12%. Findings of the study overall: Clones which contracted sat mainly in CM and EM if CD4+, and in EMRA if CD8+.

The CDR3 is made up of 12 amino acids. The germline V gene encodes CDR1 SQVTM and CDR2 ANQGSEA. J gave up 8 bases and V 6 bases, and 7 bases lay outside the gene matches. This chain connects TRBV29-1 to TRBJ1-2, with 9 bases identical to TRBD1. The receptor was isolated from an adult woman who had mild COVID-19 (a few samples of this study predate the infection). Cell type and time point are not known. The sample taken for sequencing was PBMCs or a T cell subset sorted from them (not recorded which). CDR3 sequence (DNA): TGCAGCGTGGGACAGGGAGGGTTCGGCTACACCTTC. Encoded protein: CSVGQGGFGYTF.